The 30 T cell receptor beta chains below come from one sample, sequenced in a study of T cell responses to AZD1222 COVID-19 vaccine. Profiling relied on immunoSEQ multiplex PCR, and the TCRdb table lists in-frame clones only, not all of them. This sample has under 100,000 clones, with approximately 90% found just once. The input for sequencing was peripheral blood, taken on day 0 of AZD1222 vaccination. The receptors were gathered from an adult in good health.

A note on this clone: Additional DNA sequences in this sample encode the identical CDR3. CDR3: CAIRDSQETQYF. CDR3 DNA: TGTGCCATCCGAGACAGCCAAGAGACCCAGTACTTC. This chain connects TRBV10-3 to TRBJ2-5, with a tentative D call TRBD1 (5 bases). V was trimmed by 8 bases and J by 1 base, leaving 8 bases between them. Per germline, CDR1 ENHRY and CDR2 SYGVKD. CDR3 size: 12 residues.

The table lists this clone with a count of one. This chain links TRBV5-1 with TRBJ1-6; D is unclear. Germline-derived CDR1 and CDR2 are SGHRS and YFSETQ. This CDR3 region has 13 residues. V lost 0 bases to trimming and J lost 3 bases, with 1 base between them. CDR3 DNA: TGCGCCAGCAGCTTGGACTATAATTCACCCCTCCACTTT. This codes for CASSLDYNSPLHF.

The J gene is TRBJ2-7, the V gene TRBV28; the D is unclear. CDR1 is MDHEN and CDR2 is SYDVKM in the germline V gene. The V gene lost 4 bases and the J gene lost 4 bases, with 8 bases spanning the gap. There are 12 residues in the CDR3. The chain's CDR3 is CASSYHMYEQYF. CDR3 nucleotide sequence: TGTGCCAGCAGTTATCATATGTACGAGCAGTACTTC.

The V gene is TRBV5-1, the J gene TRBJ2-5; 9 bases are shared with TRBD2. The CDR3 has 15 residues. CDR1 is SGHRS, CDR2 YFSETQ, per germline. With V trimmed by 5 bases and J by 4 bases, 9 bases remained unmatched. Written as DNA, the CDR3 is TGCGCCAGCAGTCCGACCGGACTAGCGCGAGAGACCCAGTACTTC. Translation gives CASSPTGLARETQYF.

There are a few counts of this clone. The V call is TRBV21-1, the J call TRBJ2-1; whether TRBD2, the table's D call, matches the DNA was not checked. TRBV21-1 is a pseudogene segment. CDR3 size: 16 residues. The CDR3 sequence is CASSKIGLAGVNEQFF. CDR3 DNA sequence: TGTGCCAGCAGCAAGATAGGACTAGCGGGGGTCAATGAGCAGTTCTTC.

This clone was seen a few times. V gene TRBV9 combines with J gene TRBJ2-7; 7 bases are shared with TRBD2. There are 14 residues in the CDR3. V trimming: 0 bases; J trimming: 5 bases; junction bases outside the gene matches: 5. Germline lookup yields CDR1 SGDLS and CDR2 YYNGEE. CDR3: CASSVGSGANEQYF. In DNA form, the CDR3 reads TGTGCCAGCAGCGTAGGAAGCGGGGCTAACGAGCAGTACTTC.

This clone was seen only a few times. The gene calls are TRBV4-2 and TRBJ2-1; 8 positions agree with TRBD2. Germline V gene sequence: CDR1 LGHNA, CDR2 YNFKEQ. Trimming took 4 bases from V and 8 from J; bases not matched to a gene: 13. This CDR3 spans 16 amino acids. The CDR3 DNA follows: TGTGCCAGCAGCCCTGTTGAAGTCGGGGGGGCGGATGAGCAGTTCTTC. Amino acid sequence: CASSPVEVGGADEQFF.

V is TRBV5-1 and J is TRBJ2-3; D might be TRBD2 (6 bases). V was pared by 4 bases and J by 2 bases, with 11 bases between. The CDR3 runs 14 residues. Germline CDR1 SGHRS, CDR2 YFSETQ. CDR3 amino acids: CASSPGLFTDTQYF. CDR3 sequence (DNA): TGCGCCAGCAGCCCCGGACTATTCACAGATACGCAGTATTTT.

This chain uses TRBV7-9 with TRBJ2-3; TRBD2 matches at 9 bases. The length of the CDR3 is 18 residues. J was trimmed by 0 bases and V by 3 bases; bases with no gene match: 10. The germline CDR1 and CDR2 sequences are SEHNR and FQNEAQ (reference sequence). CDR3 sequence reads: CASSFGRGGSLSTDTQYF. The CDR3 DNA follows: TGTGCCAGCAGCTTCGGGCGGGGGGGCAGTCTCAGCACAGATACGCAGTATTTT.

The V and J genes are TRBV6-2 or TRBV6-3 and TRBJ1-6, with D maybe TRBD1 (6 bases). V was pared by 5 bases and J by 11 bases, with 16 bases between. The length of the CDR3 is 14 residues. CDR1 is MNHEY, CDR2 SVGEGT, per germline. The CDR3 loop is CASSVDSASPPLHF. Here the CDR3 DNA reads TGTGCCAGCAGTGTGGACAGTGCGTCTCCACCCCTCCACTTT.

The rearrangement uses TRBV3-1 (or the pseudogene TRBV3-2) and TRBJ2-6, with D maybe TRBD2 (6 bases). The V end was cut by 1 base, the J end by 3 bases, with 10 bases between. Germline V CDR1 and CDR2: LGHDT, YNNKEL (reference sequence). The CDR3 length is 16 residues. In nucleotides, the CDR3 is TGTGCCAGCAGCCAAGGTGGAGGGTTTGGGGCCAACGTCCTGACTTTC. Its translation: CASSQGGGFGANVLTF.

The sample holds one count of this clone. This chain connects TRBV9 to TRBJ1-1; a possible D gene is TRBD1 (5 bases). This CDR3 is 15 amino acids long. Trimming took off 0 bases at V and 0 bases at J, with 9 bases between the two ends. Germline V gene lookup returns CDR1 SGDLS and CDR2 YYNGEE. The CDR3, as DNA: TGTGCCAGCAGCGTAGGAGACAGTCTGAACACTGAAGCTTTCTTT. Its protein is CASSVGDSLNTEAFF.

The chain joins TRBV10-3 to TRBJ2-7; 8 bases are a match to TRBD1. CDR1 and CDR2 (germline): ENHRY, SYGVKD. V was pared by 11 bases and J by 3 bases, with 9 bases of the junction left unmatched. The CDR3 is 13 amino acids. CDR3 amino acids: CAGGRDRIYEQYF. The CDR3, as DNA: TGTGCCGGCGGCCGGGACAGGATCTACGAGCAGTACTTC.

This chain connects TRBV27 to TRBJ2-1; 8 nucleotides agree with TRBD2. Germline V gene data show CDR1 as MNHEY and CDR2 as SMNVEV (reference sequence). The CDR3 covers 15 residues. V lost 0 bases and J lost 6; bases outside the gene matches: 4. The CDR3 reads CASSLSGGASNEQFF. CDR3 DNA: TGTGCCAGCAGTTTATCCGGGGGGGCGTCCAATGAGCAGTTCTTC.

The chain is built from TRBV25-1 and TRBJ1-4; tentatively, D is TRBD1 (5 bases). The CDR3 length is 15 residues. Trimming removed 5 bases from V and 8 bases from J, with 18 bases in between. Germline V lookup: CDR1 MGHDK, CDR2 SYGVNS. The CDR3 DNA reads TGTGCCAGCAGTTTGGGGGGAGAGAAGATGGAAAAACTGTTTTTT. It codes for CASSLGGEKMEKLFF.

This chain joins TRBV19 and TRBJ1-4, with TRBD1 matching 8 bases. V was clipped by 8 bases and J by 10 bases; unmatched bases: 9. CDR1 and CDR2 (germline): LNHDA, SQIVND (reference sequence). The CDR3 has 13 residues. The CDR3 DNA reads as TGTGCCAGTTCGCGGGACAGGAACGGAAAACTGTTTTTT. Encoded protein: CASSRDRNGKLFF.

The V gene is TRBV5-1, the J gene TRBJ1-5; D is undetermined. Trimming shortened V by 4 bases and J by 0 bases, and 8 bases separated the two germline ends. There are 14 residues in the CDR3. The germline CDR1 and CDR2 sequences are SGHRS and YFSETQ. Here the CDR3 reads CASSLGYSNQPQHF. As DNA, the CDR3 is TGCGCCAGCAGCCTAGGGTATAGCAATCAGCCCCAGCATTTT.

This chain connects TRBV6-6 to TRBJ2-3; 7 nucleotides agree with TRBD2. The V gene's germline CDR1 is MNHNY and CDR2 SVGAGI (reference sequence). The V segment lost 4 bases and the J segment 0 bases; nucleotides outside the gene matches: 1. The CDR3 is 14 residues long. DNA of the CDR3: TGTGCCAGCAGTTCGCGGGGGAGCACAGATACGCAGTATTTT. As protein: CASSSRGSTDTQYF.

This chain uses TRBV28 with TRBJ2-3; tentatively, D is TRBD1 (5 bases). The CDR3 totals 13 residues. V was trimmed by 8 bases and J by 1 base, leaving 10 bases between them. The germline gives CDR1 MDHEN, CDR2 SYDVKM. CDR3 in amino acids: CASQGGGTDTQYF. CDR3 nucleotides: TGTGCCAGCCAGGGCGGAGGCACAGATACGCAGTATTTT.

The chain's CDR3 is CASRPLAELRGPQHF. The CDR3 coding sequence is TGTGCCAGCAGACCACTGGCTGAGCTCAGGGGGCCCCAGCATTTT. The V and J genes are TRBV27 and TRBJ1-5; D is possibly TRBD1 (6 bases). With 6 bases removed from V and 9 bases from J, the gap between germline ends came to 21 bases. The CDR3 covers 15 residues. Germline V gene sequence: CDR1 MNHEY, CDR2 SMNVEV (reference sequence).

About this clone: Other nucleotide sequences in the sample specify the same CDR3. The chain couples TRBV12-5 to TRBJ1-1; weak D call: TRBD1 (5 bases). The germline V and J ends were trimmed by 2 bases and 4 bases, with 8 bases remaining between them. Germline CDR1 is LGHNT and CDR2 is FRNRAP. The CDR3 extends over 13 amino acids. CDR3 coding DNA: TGTGCTAGTGGTTTGTCCGGGGGCACTGAAGCTTTCTTT. It yields the protein CASGLSGGTEAFF.

The chain combines TRBV7-3 with TRBJ2-6, with unresolved D. Between the trimmed V and J ends, which lost 0 bases and 3 bases, there was a span of 0 bases. The CDR3 sequence is 13 residues long. Germline V lookup: CDR1 SGHTA, CDR2 FQGTGA. The CDR3 loop is CASSLTGANVLTF. The CDR3 DNA is TGTGCCAGCAGCTTAACTGGGGCCAACGTCCTGACTTTC.

The V gene is TRBV27, the J gene TRBJ1-4; D is possibly TRBD1 (5 bases). Germline V gene lookup returns CDR1 MNHEY and CDR2 SMNVEV (reference sequence). V lost 1 base, J lost 8 bases, and 8 bases lay in between. The CDR3 is 13 residues long. The CDR3 coding sequence is TGTGCCAGCAGTTTATGGGGGAGGGAAAAACTGTTTTTT. It codes for CASSLWGREKLFF.

J is TRBJ2-7 and V is TRBV3-1 (or the pseudogene TRBV3-2), with TRBD1 matching 9 bases. This CDR3 has 14 residues. The trim removed 4 bases at V and 6 bases at J, leaving 7 bases unmatched. Germline V gene data show CDR1 as LGHDT and CDR2 as YNNKEL (reference sequence). CDR3 in amino acids: CASSRDRGSSEQYF. CDR3 DNA sequence: TGTGCCAGCAGCCGTGACAGGGGGAGTTCCGAGCAGTACTTC.

This chain links TRBV28 with TRBJ2-3; no reliable D call. The CDR3 is made up of 13 amino acids. Germline loops: CDR1 MDHEN, CDR2 SYDVKM. Trimming took off 2 bases at V and 7 bases at J, with 10 bases between the two ends. DNA of the CDR3: TGTGCCAGCAGTTTACTCAAGGAGCATACGCAGTATTTT. This gives the protein CASSLLKEHTQYF.

The rearrangement joins TRBV7-9 to TRBJ2-5; a weak D match, TRBD2 (6 bases). Trimming took 3 bases from V and 5 from J, leaving 10 bases between them. This CDR3 has 13 residues. CDR1 is SEHNR, CDR2 FQNEAQ, per germline (reference sequence). The CDR3 sequence is CASSLTSGETQYF. The CDR3 bases are TGTGCCAGCAGCTTGACTAGTGGCGAGACCCAGTACTTC.

This chain uses TRBV3-1 (or the pseudogene TRBV3-2) with TRBJ2-2; D gene unclear. The CDR3 has 15 amino acids. Trimming pared 1 base from V and 4 bases from J, leaving 10 bases between. Per the germline V gene, CDR1 is LGHDT and CDR2 is YNNKEL (reference sequence). CDR3 DNA sequence: TGTGCCAGCAGCCAAGTCGTGTCCTTCACCGGGGAGCTGTTTTTT. This translates into CASSQVVSFTGELFF.

This rearrangement joins TRBV27 to TRBJ1-2; the D is unclear. The CDR3 runs 13 residues. The germline CDR1 and CDR2 sequences are MNHEY and SMNVEV (reference sequence). Trimming took off 4 bases at V and 8 bases at J, with 14 bases between the two ends. CDR3 protein: CASSYRDSRGYTF. DNA of the CDR3: TGTGCCAGCAGTTACCGCGATTCGCGGGGCTACACCTTC.

The chain links TRBV5-1 to TRBJ2-2; 12 bases fit TRBD2. In germline, CDR1 is SGHRS, CDR2 YFSETQ. V trimming: 0 bases; J trimming: 5 bases; junction bases outside the gene matches: 2. The CDR3 contains 16 residues. The CDR3 is CASSLGLAGVTGELFF. DNA of the CDR3: TGCGCCAGCAGCTTGGGACTAGCGGGGGTAACCGGGGAGCTGTTTTTT.

This clone showed up just a few times. The rearrangement uses TRBV15 and TRBJ2-2; D is ambiguous. Germline V gene sequence: CDR1 LNHNV, CDR2 YYDKDF (reference sequence). CDR3 size: 13 residues. Trimming took off 1 base at V and 7 bases at J, with 7 bases between the two ends. In DNA, the CDR3 is TGTGCCACCAGCAGAGGATCGGGCGGGGAGCTGTTTTTT. It specifies CATSRGSGGELFF.